The source of this T cell receptor beta chain is a study of blood T cell repertoires in COVID-19. Whole-study context: The study drew acute and convalescent COVID-19 samples from the United States, Italy and Spain.

The V end lost 4 bases, the J end lost 4 bases, and 16 bases lay between the germline ends. Germline V gives CDR1 SQVTM, CDR2 ANQGSEA. There are 15 residues in the CDR3. Sequencing was performed with immunoSEQ multiplex PCR; in TCRdb, only in-frame clones are kept and a portion is missing. The table lists 250,000 to 300,000 clones, approximately 90% of them singletons, with 2% to 2.5% in the top ten. V and J are TRBV29-1 and TRBJ2-2, with a weak D call TRBD1 (5 bases). The sequence was obtained from a woman aged 25-40 years with COVID-19, enrolled during active disease. Sequenced material: peripheral blood. The CDR3 coding sequence is TGCAGCGTTGCGTTTTGGCGACAGCGCACCGGGGAGCTGTTTTTT. It encodes CSVAFWRQRTGELFF.